This TCR beta chain was retrieved from a study of shared clonotypes between healthy human individuals. Findings and limits, study-wide: Relative to their counterparts shared across all four donors, non-shared clonotypes exhibited diminished generation probabilities.

As concerns this clone: No antigen is known for it.

Germline V gene data show CDR1 as LNHDA and CDR2 as SQIVND (reference sequence). This CDR3 comprises 16 residues. The V gene lost 2 bases and the J gene lost 3 bases, with 13 bases spanning the gap. Template for every sorted-subset replicate PCR totaled roughly 200 ng DNA, roughly 30,000 T cell genomes. Here immunoSEQ multiplex PCR was the method, and the copy in TCRdb shows in-frame clones only, minus some. Of hundreds of thousands of clones listed, around 96% are singletons. The sequence was collected from a woman between 25 and 40 years old in good health. What was sequenced was naive CD4+ T cells sorted from blood. Sample subset: CD45RA+ positively selected. The V gene is TRBV19, the J gene TRBJ2-2; perhaps TRBD2 as D (6 bases). The CDR3: CASSIWLAQYTGELFF. CDR3 coding DNA: TGTGCCAGTAGTATATGGCTAGCGCAATACACCGGGGAGCTGTTTTTT.